This record concerns one T cell receptor (beta chain) sequence. V was pared by 2 bases and J by 3 bases, with 14 bases of the junction left unmatched. Germline CDR1 and CDR2: GTSNPN and SVGIG (reference sequence). The CDR3 covers 18 residues. The record originates from a study of T cell changes during pregnancy in multiple sclerosis. Method: immunoSEQ multiplex PCR; TCRdb's copy keeps in-frame clones and lacks some. The top ten clones hold 3.9% of a sample with 46,000 or so clones, over 85% of them seen once. The J gene is TRBJ1-2, the V gene TRBV30, with 11 bases that match TRBD1. The material sequenced was CD8+ T cells from peripheral blood mononuclear cells, taken after pregnancy. This sequence was found in a female donor with multiple sclerosis, enrolled in a pregnancy study. For the CDR3, the DNA is TGTGCCTGGAGTCCCACGGCCCCCCGGGACAGGGGGTACTATGGCTACACCTTC. Translating gives CAWSPTAPRDRGYYGYTF.